This T cell receptor (beta chain) was obtained from a study of identical twins. General study results and limits: The study drew conclusions from cross-sectional statistical analysis, not from following the same donors.

The germline V and J ends were trimmed by 0 bases and 2 bases, with 7 bases remaining between them. Germline CDR1 and CDR2: DFQATT and SNEGSKA (reference sequence). The CDR3 contains 14 residues. TCRdb recomputed calls from the 5' RACE reads with MiXCR, one row per CDR3 protein. The sample records around 470,000 distinct CDR3 sequences, over 12% being singletons. As concerns this clonotype: Its antigen remains unidentified.

The sample was also linked to a second study, of yellow fever vaccine responses in identical twins.

Sequenced input: CD4+ T cells sorted from blood. The chain couples TRBV20-1 to TRBJ1-4; D remains unclear. The sequence came from a woman aged 18-30 years in good health. CDR3 in amino acids: CSARDRRTNEKLFF. DNA of the CDR3: TGCAGTGCTAGAGATCGACGGACTAATGAAAAACTGTTTTTT.